What follows are 29 T cell receptor beta chains derived from one specimen sequenced in a study of T cells in Graves' hyperthyroidism and ophthalmopathy. Amplified regions were TCR beta CDR3 sequences from RNA transcripts. RT-PCR in the first round (using the HTBI primer set) targeted the TCR CDR3. A single record per CDR3 protein comes from TCRdb applying MiXCR to the multiplex PCR reads. Of under 400,000 distinct CDR3 sequences in the sample, over 15% were seen once. Sequenced: blood. The receptor set was obtained from a woman between 50 and 59 years old with Graves' hyperthyroidism.

The chain recombines TRBV2 with TRBJ2-6, with D perhaps matching TRBD1 (6 bases). The V end lost 6 bases, the J end lost 0 bases, and 15 bases lay between the germline ends. CDR1 is SNHLY, CDR2 FYNNEI, per germline. This CDR3 is 17 amino acids long. CDR3: CASRRGSYDSGANVLTF. The CDR3 nucleotides read TGTGCCAGCAGGAGGGGGTCTTACGACTCTGGGGCCAACGTCCTGACTTTC.

This clonotype showed up just a few times. This rearrangement joins TRBV6-1 to TRBJ2-7; 11 bases map to TRBD1. This CDR3 contains 16 residues. Germline CDR1 is MNHNS and CDR2 is SASEGT. V gave up 0 bases and J gave up 4 bases; unmatched junction bases: 5. The CDR3 nucleotides read TGTGCCAGCAGTGAAGCCGGGACAGGGGGGTTATACGAGCAGTACGTC. It specifies CASSEAGTGGLYEQYV.

This clonotype was observed a handful of times. Since the CDR3 does not end with the conserved phenylalanine or tryptophan, this likely comes from a read error. The chain employs TRBV11-1 and TRBJ2-5; 14 positions match TRBD2. With V trimmed by 5 bases and J by 11 bases, 7 bases remained unmatched. Germline CDR1 is SGHAT and CDR2 is FQDESV (reference sequence). CDR3 size: 14 residues. The chain's CDR3 is CASSPGTSGGPQYV. CDR3 nucleotides: TGTGCCAGCAGCCCCGGGACTAGCGGGGGCCCACAGTACGTC.

The V gene is TRBV5-1, the J gene TRBJ1-3; possibly TRBD1 for D (5 bases). V gave up 5 bases and J gave up 0 bases, with 12 bases separating them. Germline CDR1 SGHRS, CDR2 YFSETQ. CDR3 size: 15 residues. This CDR3 reads CASRPTGTSGNTIYF. The CDR3 region has the DNA TGCGCCAGCAGGCCAACCGGGACCTCTGGAAACACCATATATTTT.

This sequence joins TRBV20-1 and TRBJ2-5; maybe TRBD2 (5 bases). The ends were cut back, 6 bases at V and 4 bases at J, with 12 bases in the middle. CDR3 size: 12 residues. Per germline, CDR1 DFQATT and CDR2 SNEGSKA (reference sequence). CDR3 region: CSAPLEGETQYF. CDR3 DNA: TGCAGTGCCCCCTTAGAGGGAGAGACCCAGTACTTC.

Worth noting for this clonotype: One junction end disagrees with the germline gene, perhaps due to a read error. This CDR3 reads CANSPAGLSYNEQFF. As DNA, the CDR3 is TGCGCCAACAGCCCTGCAGGCCTCTCCTACAATGAGCAGTTCTTC. V is TRBV5-1 and J is TRBJ2-1, with D uncertain. The CDR3 loop spans 15 amino acids. Germline CDR1 is SGHRS and CDR2 is YFSETQ.

This clonotype was seen ten or more times. This chain uses TRBV30 with TRBJ2-7; D assignment may be TRBD1 or TRBD2 (8 bases each). The V end was cut by 4 bases, the J end by 5 bases, with 15 bases between. CDR1 GTSNPN and CDR2 SVGIG come from the germline V gene (reference sequence). The CDR3 loop spans 13 amino acids. CDR3 nucleotides: TGTGCCTGGATAGCGGGACAGGCCGACGAGCAGTACTTC. Translation: CAWIAGQADEQYF.

This clonotype was seen a few times. The V and J genes are TRBV19 and TRBJ1-2, with 7 bases fitting TRBD1. CDR3 length equals 14 residues. Germline V gene lookup returns CDR1 LNHDA and CDR2 SQIVND (reference sequence). Trimming removed 6 bases from V and 8 bases from J; junction bases left unmatched: 12. In DNA form, the CDR3 reads TGTGCCAGTAGGGGGGATAAGGGACAGCGCGGCTACACCTTC. The encoded protein is CASRGDKGQRGYTF.

This clonotype has just a few counts. The DNA for the CDR3 is TGCGCCAGCACAACCGGAGGGACTGGAAACACCATATATTTT. Translating it yields CASTTGGTGNTIYF. The chain carries TRBV5-1 and TRBJ1-3; no clear D. From germline, CDR1 is SGHRS and CDR2 YFSETQ. The CDR3 runs 14 residues. Trimming shortened V by 6 bases and J by 2 bases, and 12 bases separated the two germline ends.

This clonotype was recorded many times. This chain uses TRBV3-1 with TRBJ2-3, with TRBD2 identical over 14 bases. The CDR3 has 21 amino acids. Trimming cost V 0 bases and J 3 bases; bases outside gene matches: 14. From germline, CDR1 is LGHDT and CDR2 YNNKEL (reference sequence). CDR3 coding DNA: TGTGCCAGCAGCCAAGATCCGTACACGACTAGCGGGGGGGCCACTACAGATACGCAGTATTTT. This gives the protein CASSQDPYTTSGGATTDTQYF.

The chain combines TRBV28 with TRBJ2-7; 10 bases line up with TRBD1. CDR1 MDHEN and CDR2 SYDVKM come from the germline V gene. The V segment lost 4 bases and the J segment 6 bases; nucleotides outside the gene matches: 9. This CDR3 has 15 amino acids. The CDR3 spells CASSSDRDRGGEQYF. The CDR3 DNA is TGTGCCAGCAGTTCAGACCGGGACAGGGGAGGCGAGCAGTACTTC.

This clonotype was observed many times. V usage is TRBV28 and J usage is TRBJ2-1, with 13 bases lining up with TRBD2. This CDR3 is built from 16 residues. The germline CDR1 and CDR2 sequences are MDHEN and SYDVKM. The J segment lost 8 bases and the V segment lost 4 bases, leaving 8 bases of the junction unmatched. The CDR3 protein is CASSSPTSGRYHEQFF. CDR3 in DNA: TGTGCCAGCAGTTCGCCGACTAGCGGGAGGTATCATGAGCAGTTCTTC.

V is TRBV10-1 and J is TRBJ2-3; tentative D call: TRBD2 (7 bases). The germline CDR1 and CDR2 sequences are WNHNN and SYGVQD (reference sequence). The germline V and J ends were trimmed by 3 bases and 4 bases, with 29 bases remaining between them. CDR3 length: 20 amino acids. CDR3 bases: TGCGCCAGCAGTGATTATGAGGTCGCGGGGGCAAACAACCAGCCAGATACGCAGTATTTT. The encoded protein is CASSDYEVAGANNQPDTQYF.

This clonotype occurred a few times. The chain couples TRBV18 to TRBJ2-3; D is perhaps TRBD1 (6 bases). Trimming removed 3 bases from V and 4 bases from J, with 11 bases in between. The CDR3 contains 14 residues. Germline V gene lookup returns CDR1 KGHSH and CDR2 LQKENI. The CDR3 nucleotides are TGTGCCAGCTCACCTCTGGACAGCTCAGATACGCAGTATTTT. Translated, it gives CASSPLDSSDTQYF.

This clonotype was seen many times. The genes are TRBV7-8 and TRBJ2-3, with 8 bases aligning to TRBD2. Germline CDR1 reads SGHVS; CDR2 reads FQNEAQ. Trimming removed 4 bases from V and 3 bases from J; junction bases left unmatched: 15. The CDR3 length is 18 residues. CDR3 amino acids: CASSSGPKVAGLTDTQYF. CDR3 bases: TGTGCCAGCAGCTCGGGCCCGAAGGTAGCGGGACTAACAGATACGCAGTATTTT.

This clonotype was seen a handful of times. The J gene is TRBJ1-1, the V gene TRBV29-1; 10 bases map to TRBD1. Losses at the gene ends were 4 bases for V and 4 bases for J; bases not matched to a gene: 18. Germline V gene lookup returns CDR1 SQVTM and CDR2 ANQGSEA. The CDR3 covers 18 residues. The CDR3 nucleotides read TGCAGCGTTGCATCTCCCGCCGGGACAGGGGTTGGGAGCACTGAAGCTTTCTTT. This translates into CSVASPAGTGVGSTEAFF.

This clonotype was observed a few times. The V gene is TRBV28, the J gene TRBJ2-7; D ambiguous. The V gene's germline CDR1 is MDHEN and CDR2 SYDVKM. V lost 6 bases to trimming and J lost 3 bases, with 12 bases between them. CDR3 length equals 13 residues. This CDR3 is CASSRQGFYEQYF. The CDR3 DNA follows: TGTGCCAGCAGCCGCCAAGGGTTCTACGAGCAGTACTTC.

Ten or more counts support this clonotype. CDR3 DNA: TGTGCCTGGAGTCGACAGGGGGACGGAAACACCATATATTTT. Translation: CAWSRQGDGNTIYF. The V and J genes are TRBV30 and TRBJ1-3; 9 nucleotides match TRBD1. Germline values: CDR1 GTSNPN, CDR2 SVGIG (reference sequence). The CDR3 consists of 14 residues. V was clipped by 2 bases and J by 4 bases; unmatched bases: 3. Full variable domain (missing parts from reference TRBV30 and TRBJ1-3): SQTIHQWPATLVQPVGSPLSLECTVEGTSNPNLYWYRQAAGRGLQLLFYSVGIGQISSEVPQNLSASRPQDRQFILSSKKLLLSDSGFYLCAWSRQGDGNTIYFGEGSWLTVV.

At least ten counts were recorded for this clonotype. The V and J genes are TRBV18 and TRBJ2-3; possible D gene TRBD2, 5 bases. Between the trimmed V and J ends, which lost 6 bases and 3 bases, there was a span of 10 bases. CDR3 length: 13 amino acids. Germline CDR1 is KGHSH and CDR2 is LQKENI. The CDR3 DNA is TGTGCCAGCTCCCCGACTATGACAGATACGCAGTATTTT. Translated, it gives CASSPTMTDTQYF.

V and J are TRBV7-2 and TRBJ2-5; 10 positions agree with TRBD2. CDR1 and CDR2 (germline): SGHTA, FQGNSA. The trim removed 2 bases at V and 4 bases at J, leaving 1 base unmatched. The CDR3 runs 14 residues. CDR3 bases: TGTGCCAGCAGCTTAAGCGGGGGGGTAGAGACCCAGTACTTC. Translation: CASSLSGGVETQYF.

The genes are TRBV28 and TRBJ1-6; TRBD1 might be the D (6 bases). Trimming pared 6 bases from V and 7 bases from J, leaving 22 bases between. Germline V lookup: CDR1 MDHEN, CDR2 SYDVKM. The CDR3 consists of 17 residues. The CDR3, as DNA: TGTGCCAGCAGCATACAGCTAATCGGGACACCGAATTCACCCCTCCACTTT. It is translated as CASSIQLIGTPNSPLHF.

The chain recombines TRBV7-2 with TRBJ2-1; 11 bases align to TRBD2. This CDR3 contains 17 residues. Germline loops: CDR1 SGHTA, CDR2 FQGNSA. Trimming cost V 7 bases and J 8 bases; bases outside gene matches: 16. CDR3 sequence (DNA): TGTGCCAGCACCCCTGTTCGTCTAGCGGGAGGTCCGCATGAGCAGTTCTTC. Its translation is CASTPVRLAGGPHEQFF.

This chain uses TRBV30 with TRBJ2-5, with 7 bases that match TRBD1. With 7 bases clipped from V and 2 bases from J, the junction kept 7 bases outside the gene matches. The CDR3 loop spans 13 amino acids. Germline assignment: CDR1 GTSNPN and CDR2 SVGIG (reference sequence). The CDR3 region has the DNA TGTGCCTCAAGCAAGGGACAGCAAGAGACCCAGTACTTC. As protein: CASSKGQQETQYF.

As for this clonotype: Its ends do not fully match the called genes, so a read error is possible. The gene calls are TRBV5-1 and TRBJ2-2; 10 positions match TRBD2. This CDR3 comprises 15 residues. CDR1 is SGHRS, CDR2 YFSETQ, per germline. In nucleotides, the CDR3 is TGTGCCAGCAGCGGGAGGGGGGAGTACACCGGGGAGCTGTTTTTT. Amino acids: CASSGRGEYTGELFF.

This clonotype appeared many times. V gene TRBV28 combines with J gene TRBJ1-5; TRBD1 matches 10 bases. The CDR3 covers 14 residues. V was pared by 7 bases and J by 7 bases, with 7 bases of the junction left unmatched. CDR1 and CDR2 from the germline V gene are MDHEN and SYDVKM. Here the CDR3 reads CASTLGQGRQPQHF. CDR3 nucleotides: TGTGCCAGCACCTTGGGACAGGGGCGGCAGCCCCAGCATTTT.

This clonotype was detected ten times or more. The V gene is TRBV28, the J gene TRBJ2-3; 10 nucleotides match TRBD1. Germline assignment: CDR1 MDHEN and CDR2 SYDVKM. The CDR3 runs to 15 residues. J was trimmed by 2 bases and V by 7 bases; bases with no gene match: 6. The CDR3 DNA sequence: TGTGCCAGCATGCTGACAGGGGGCATCACAGATACGCAGTATTTT. It specifies CASMLTGGITDTQYF. Supplemented by reference TRBV28 and TRBJ2-3, the full variable domain reads DVKVTQSSRYLVKRTGEKVFLECVQDMDHENMFWYRQDPGLGLRLIYFSYDVKMKEKGDIPEGYSVSREKKERFSLILESASTNQTSMYLCASMLTGGITDTQYFGPGTRLTVL.

The V call is TRBV6-1, the J call TRBJ1-5, with 12 nucleotides matching TRBD1. The CDR3 runs to 15 residues. Trimming cost V 10 bases and J 8 bases; bases outside gene matches: 12. In germline, CDR1 is MNHNS, CDR2 SASEGT. CDR3 sequence reads: CANNFGTGGTEPQHF. The CDR3, as DNA: TGTGCCAACAACTTCGGGACAGGGGGCACGGAGCCCCAGCATTTT.

This clonotype has at least ten counts. The chain recombines TRBV11-2 with TRBJ2-3, with 9 bases aligning to TRBD1. The CDR3 totals 16 residues. Trimming at V came to 4 bases and at J to 0 bases, leaving 5 bases not matched to a gene. The germline CDR1 and CDR2 sequences are SGHAT and FQNNGV. In DNA form, the CDR3 reads TGTGCCAGCAGCTCACAGGGGGCGCTCAGCACAGATACGCAGTATTTT. Translation gives CASSSQGALSTDTQYF.

V usage is TRBV18 and J usage is TRBJ1-2; perhaps TRBD1 as D (6 bases). This CDR3 is built from 16 residues. V was cut by 1 base and J by 0 bases, with 12 bases left in between. CDR1 and CDR2 (germline): KGHSH, LQKENI. The CDR3 sequence is CASSPRGQLSNYGYTF. Here the CDR3 DNA reads TGTGCCAGCTCACCACGGGGGCAGCTCTCTAACTATGGCTACACCTTC.